This T cell receptor (beta chain) came from a study of PD-L1 blockade in urothelial cancer. Findings and caveats of the study: Below-median blood TCR clonality before treatment forecast better survival.

The germline V gene has CDR1 ENHRY and CDR2 SYGVKD. This CDR3 has 12 amino acids. Trimming pared 10 bases from V and 9 bases from J, leaving 16 bases between. On this clone itself: Its antigen is not known.

Assay: immunoSEQ multiplex PCR; the TCRdb copy retains only in-frame clones and omits some. The sample records about 56,000 clones, around 83% being singletons. The chain is built from TRBV10-3 and TRBJ2-4; the D gene is possibly TRBD2 (7 bases). The source material was PBMCs, sampled around atezolizumab (anti-PD-L1) treatment. The receptor was isolated from a man aged 50-59 years with urothelial cancer. CDR3 amino acids: CATSAGASIQYF. The CDR3, as DNA: TGTGCCACAAGTGCGGGGGCTAGCATTCAGTACTTC.